Listed below are T cell receptor beta chains from one sample, sequenced in a study of cytomegalovirus exposure and HLA in healthy donors. Clones were sequenced by immunoSEQ multiplex PCR, and TCRdb holds only the in-frame ones, with some missing. The record lists about 55,000 clones, of which the ten most abundant hold roughly 9%. The sequencing sample was made of PBMCs. These receptors all come from a man over 45 in good health and CMV-seropositive. CDR3s include the opening cysteine and the closing phenylalanine or tryptophan. D genes are given only for firm matches.

D	V	J	DNA	CDR3
-	TRBV11-2	TRBJ1-2	TGTGCCAGCAGCTTAGCGGGATCAGCTAACTATGGCTACACCTTC	CASSLAGSANYGYTF
TRBD1	TRBV4-1	TRBJ2-3	TGCGCCAGCAGCCAGCAGGGGGCAGATACGCAGTATTTT	CASSQQGADTQYF
-	TRBV19	TRBJ2-3	TGTGCCAGTAGTATAGGACAGATAGTAGGCACAGATACGCAGTATTTT	CASSIGQIVGTDTQYF
-	TRBV12-5	TRBJ1-5	TGTGCTAGTGGTTTAGGGGTTAGCAATCAGCCCCAGCATTTT	CASGLGVSNQPQHF
-	TRBV4-3	TRBJ1-4	TGCGCCAGCAGCCGGGGAGGGAGTAATGAAAAACTGTTTTTT	CASSRGGSNEKLFF
TRBD1	TRBV2	TRBJ2-2	TGTGCCAGCAGGGGACAGGGGTCTGGCGGGGAGCTGTTTTTT	CASRGQGSGGELFF
-	TRBV19	TRBJ1-1	TGTGCCAGTAGTATGAGGAGCGGAAACACTGAAGCTTTCTTT	CASSMRSGNTEAFF
-	TRBV7-6	TRBJ2-5	TGTGCCAGCAGCCCCGGGGTGGGGCAAGAGACCCAGTACTTC	CASSPGVGQETQYF
-	TRBV5-4	TRBJ1-4	TGTGCCAGCAGCCTTCAGATACGTACAGGGTCCGGAAATGAAAAACTGTTTTTT	CASSLQIRTGSGNEKLFF
-	TRBV6-1	TRBJ1-2	TGTGCCAGCAGTGAAACAGGGAGATACTATGGCTACACCTTC	CASSETGRYYGYTF
-	TRBV15	TRBJ1-2	TGTGCCACCAGCAGAGCGGTTTCTGACTATGGCTACACCTTC	CATSRAVSDYGYTF
-	TRBV4-1	TRBJ2-1	TGCGCCAGCAGCCAGACCAGGGTTTACAATGAGCAGTTCTTC	CASSQTRVYNEQFF
-	TRBV29-1	TRBJ1-5	TGCAGCGTACAGGAGAATAGCAATCAGCCCCAGCATTTT	CSVQENSNQPQHF
-	TRBV28	TRBJ1-5	TGTGCCAGCAGTCTCGGGCAGGGGAATAGCAATCAGCCCCAGCATTTT	CASSLGQGNSNQPQHF
TRBD1	TRBV15	TRBJ1-4	TGTGCCACCAGCAGAATTGGACAGGGGGCGAGTGAAAAACTGTTTTTT	CATSRIGQGASEKLFF
-	TRBV5-6	TRBJ1-5	TGTGCCAGCAGTCAACAGGGTAATCAGCCCCAGCATTTT	CASSQQGNQPQHF
-	TRBV5-6	TRBJ1-1	TGTGCCAGCAGCGGCAGAGGCCGCTTTAAGGCTGAAGCTTTCTTT	CASSGRGRFKAEAFF
TRBD2	TRBV4-2	TRBJ2-7	TGTGCCAGCAGCCAAGATGGGACCGTCGGGACTAGCGGGAGGGCCTACGAGCAGTACTTC	CASSQDGTVGTSGRAYEQYF
-	TRBV6-5	TRBJ1-1	TGTGCCAGCAGTTACGCAGGAAGGGGGACTGAAGCTTTCTTT	CASSYAGRGTEAFF
TRBD1	TRBV5-1	TRBJ2-1	TGCGCCAGCAGCTTCTACATCGACAGGGACAATGAGCAGTTCTTC	CASSFYIDRDNEQFF
-	TRBV6-5	TRBJ2-1	TGTGCCAGCAGTTACGCGGGAAGCTCCTACAATGAGCAGTTCTTC	CASSYAGSSYNEQFF
TRBD1	TRBV27	TRBJ2-1	TGTGCCAGCAGCCGGCCCGGGACAGGGGGTAATGAGCAGTTCTTC	CASSRPGTGGNEQFF